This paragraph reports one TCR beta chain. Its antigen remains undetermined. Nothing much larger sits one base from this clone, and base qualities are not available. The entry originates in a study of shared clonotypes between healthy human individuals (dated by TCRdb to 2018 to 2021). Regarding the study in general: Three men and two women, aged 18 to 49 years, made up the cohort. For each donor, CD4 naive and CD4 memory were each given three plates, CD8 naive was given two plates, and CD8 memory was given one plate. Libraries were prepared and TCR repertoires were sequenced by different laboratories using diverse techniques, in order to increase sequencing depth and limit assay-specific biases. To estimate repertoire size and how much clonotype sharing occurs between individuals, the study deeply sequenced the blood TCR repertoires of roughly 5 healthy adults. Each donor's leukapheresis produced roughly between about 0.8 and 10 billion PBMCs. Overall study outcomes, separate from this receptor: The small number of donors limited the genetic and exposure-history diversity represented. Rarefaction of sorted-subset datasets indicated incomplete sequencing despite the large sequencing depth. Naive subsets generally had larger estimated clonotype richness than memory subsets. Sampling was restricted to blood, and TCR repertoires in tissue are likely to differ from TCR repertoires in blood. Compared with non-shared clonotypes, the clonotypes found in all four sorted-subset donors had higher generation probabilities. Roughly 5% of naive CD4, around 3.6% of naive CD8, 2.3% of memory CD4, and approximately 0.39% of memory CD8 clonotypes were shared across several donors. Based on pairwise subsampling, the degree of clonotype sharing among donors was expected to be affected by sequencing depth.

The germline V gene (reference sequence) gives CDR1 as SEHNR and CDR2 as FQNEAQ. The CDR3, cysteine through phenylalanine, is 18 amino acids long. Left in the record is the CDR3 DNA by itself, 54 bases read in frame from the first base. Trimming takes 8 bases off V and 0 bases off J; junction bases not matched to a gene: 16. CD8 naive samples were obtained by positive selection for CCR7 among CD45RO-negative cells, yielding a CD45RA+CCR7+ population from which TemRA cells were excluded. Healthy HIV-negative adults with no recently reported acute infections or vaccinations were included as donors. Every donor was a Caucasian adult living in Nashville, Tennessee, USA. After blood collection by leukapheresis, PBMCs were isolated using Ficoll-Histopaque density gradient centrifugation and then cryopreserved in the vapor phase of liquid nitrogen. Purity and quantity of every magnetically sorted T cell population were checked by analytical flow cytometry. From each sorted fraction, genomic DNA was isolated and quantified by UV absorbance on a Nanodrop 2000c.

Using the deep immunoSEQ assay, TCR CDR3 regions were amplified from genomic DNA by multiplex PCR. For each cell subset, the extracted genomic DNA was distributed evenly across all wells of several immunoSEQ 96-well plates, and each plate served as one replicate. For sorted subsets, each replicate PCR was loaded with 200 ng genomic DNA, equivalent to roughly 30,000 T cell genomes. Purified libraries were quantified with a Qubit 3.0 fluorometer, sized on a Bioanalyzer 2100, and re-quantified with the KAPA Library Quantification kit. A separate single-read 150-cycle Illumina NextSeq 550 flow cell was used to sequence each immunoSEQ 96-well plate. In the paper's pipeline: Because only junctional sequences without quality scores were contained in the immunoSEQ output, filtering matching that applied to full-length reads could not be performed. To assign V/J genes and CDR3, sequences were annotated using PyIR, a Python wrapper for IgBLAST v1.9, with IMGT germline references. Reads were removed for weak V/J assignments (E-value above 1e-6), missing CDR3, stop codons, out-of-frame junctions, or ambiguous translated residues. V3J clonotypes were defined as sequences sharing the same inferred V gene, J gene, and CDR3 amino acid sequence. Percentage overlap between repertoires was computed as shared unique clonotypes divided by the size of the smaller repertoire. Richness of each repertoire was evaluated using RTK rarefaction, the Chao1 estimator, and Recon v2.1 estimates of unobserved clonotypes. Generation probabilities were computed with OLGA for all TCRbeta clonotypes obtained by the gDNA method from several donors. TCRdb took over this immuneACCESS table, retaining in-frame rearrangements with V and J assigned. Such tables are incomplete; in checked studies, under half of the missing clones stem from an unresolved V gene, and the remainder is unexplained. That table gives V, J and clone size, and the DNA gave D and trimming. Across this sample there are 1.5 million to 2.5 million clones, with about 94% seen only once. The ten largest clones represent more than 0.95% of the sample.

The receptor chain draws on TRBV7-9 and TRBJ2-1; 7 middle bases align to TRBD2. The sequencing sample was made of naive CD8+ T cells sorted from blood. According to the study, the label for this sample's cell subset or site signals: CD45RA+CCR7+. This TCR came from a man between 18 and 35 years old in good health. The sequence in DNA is TGTGCCAGCTCAACAAACAGACTAGCCCAGGGCTCCTACAATGAGCAGTTCTTC. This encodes CASSTNRLAQGSYNEQFF.